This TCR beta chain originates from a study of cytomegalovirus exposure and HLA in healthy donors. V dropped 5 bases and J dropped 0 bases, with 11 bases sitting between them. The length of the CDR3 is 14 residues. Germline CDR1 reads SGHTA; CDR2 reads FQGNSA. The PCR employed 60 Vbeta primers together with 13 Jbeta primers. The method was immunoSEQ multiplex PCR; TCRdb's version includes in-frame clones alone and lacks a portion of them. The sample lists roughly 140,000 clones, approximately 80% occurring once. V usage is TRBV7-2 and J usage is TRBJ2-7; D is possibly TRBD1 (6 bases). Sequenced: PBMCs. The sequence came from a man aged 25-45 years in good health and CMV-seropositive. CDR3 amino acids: CASSTTGVSYEQYF. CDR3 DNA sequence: TGTGCCAGCAGCACGACAGGTGTCTCCTACGAGCAGTACTTC.